One and the same sample provided the 26 T cell receptor beta chains below, sequenced in a study of shared clonotypes between healthy human individuals. Only in-frame clones appear in the TCRdb table, and some are missing; sequencing was by immunoSEQ multiplex PCR. The sample has fewer than 3 million clones; roughly 92% are singletons. Specimen: naive CD4+ T cells from PBMCs. Noted subset: CD45RA+ positively selected. These receptor sequences come from a man in his late teens or twenties in good health. Some clones in this sample may be carry-over from other donors' samples.

Concerning this clone: The same CDR3 also results from other DNA sequences found in this sample. V gene TRBV9 combines with J gene TRBJ1-1; D is unresolved. This CDR3 has 13 residues. The germline V gene encodes CDR1 SGDLS and CDR2 YYNGEE. V dropped 2 bases and J dropped 1 base, with 6 bases sitting between them. The CDR3 nucleotides are TGTGCCAGCAGCGTGGGTTCGAACACTGAAGCTTTCTTT. This sequence encodes CASSVGSNTEAFF.

The chain links TRBV5-4 to TRBJ1-1, with D uncertain. Germline V gene sequence: CDR1 SGHNT, CDR2 YYREEE (reference sequence). Trimming removed 10 bases at V and 1 base at J, with 23 bases between. The length of the CDR3 is 16 residues. The CDR3 DNA reads as TGTGCCGCAGGTTCGGGTACACTACCAGGGAACACTGAAGCTTTCTTT. Its protein product is CAAGSGTLPGNTEAFF.

The J gene is TRBJ2-4, the V gene TRBV2, with D possibly being TRBD2 (6 bases). This CDR3 comprises 14 residues. Germline CDR1 and CDR2: SNHLY and FYNNEI. Between the trimmed V and J ends, which lost 0 bases and 13 bases, there was a span of 16 bases. The CDR3 region has the DNA TGTGCCAGCAGTGAAGCAATAAGGAGGGCGAGACAGTACTTC. Encoded protein: CASSEAIRRARQYF.

CDR3 sequence: CASSEIYTSGNTIYF. The CDR3 coding sequence is TGTGCCAGCAGTGAAATATATACCTCTGGAAACACCATATATTTT. This sequence joins TRBV6-1 and TRBJ1-3; D remains ambiguous. Germline loops: CDR1 MNHNS, CDR2 SASEGT. Between the trimmed V and J ends, which lost 2 bases and 0 bases, there was a span of 8 bases. The CDR3 sequence is 15 residues long.

The chain has TRBV28 and TRBJ1-2, with 7 bases lining up with TRBD1. CDR1 is MDHEN and CDR2 is SYDVKM in the germline V gene. V shed 9 bases and J 8 bases; nucleotides not matched to a gene: 18. There are 15 residues in the CDR3. DNA of the CDR3: TGTGCCAGTGTCCCTGGGGACAGCTTCACGGGGGGCTACACCTTC. Translation gives CASVPGDSFTGGYTF.

The genes are TRBV5-5 and TRBJ2-5; TRBD1 or TRBD2 may be the D gene (6 bases each). From germline, CDR1 is SGHKS and CDR2 YYEKEE (reference sequence). Deletions cut 6 bases from V and 4 bases from J, with 13 bases between. The CDR3 loop spans 13 amino acids. As DNA, the CDR3 is TGTGCCAGCAACCAAGGAGGGGGAGAGACCCAGTACTTC. Translating gives CASNQGGGETQYF.

This chain links TRBV5-1 with TRBJ2-7, with 8 bases fitting TRBD1. CDR3 length: 16 amino acids. The junction had 9 bases not matched to a gene; V was cut back by 2 bases and J by 2 bases. The germline V gene encodes CDR1 SGHRS and CDR2 YFSETQ. The CDR3 spells CASSFTGQGATYEQYF. The CDR3 DNA is TGCGCCAGCAGCTTTACCGGACAGGGAGCGACCTACGAGCAGTACTTC.

The chain links TRBV11-1 to TRBJ2-7, with D unresolved. Germline V gene sequence: CDR1 SGHAT, CDR2 FQDESV (reference sequence). CDR3 length: 14 residues. V dropped 5 bases and J dropped 2 bases, with 13 bases sitting between them. DNA of the CDR3: TGTGCCAGCAGCCTTGAACGACGGACCTACGAGCAGTACTTC. Amino acids: CASSLERRTYEQYF.

This sequence joins TRBV6-1 and TRBJ1-4, with unresolved D. From germline, CDR1 is MNHNS and CDR2 SASEGT. The length of the CDR3 is 11 residues. Deletions cut 7 bases from V and 7 bases from J, with 7 bases between. CDR3 bases: TGTGCCAGCATTATGGCTGAAAAACTGTTTTTT. Translation: CASIMAEKLFF.

The V gene is TRBV5-1, the J gene TRBJ1-3; the D is unclear. Trimming removed 2 bases at V and 0 bases at J, with 6 bases between. Germline values: CDR1 SGHRS, CDR2 YFSETQ. The CDR3 sequence is 14 residues long. CDR3 nucleotides: TGCGCCAGCAGCTTCGGGCCCTCTGGAAACACCATATATTTT. As protein: CASSFGPSGNTIYF.

This clone was seen a single time. The chain links TRBV27 to TRBJ2-5; 7 positions agree with TRBD2. CDR1 MNHEY and CDR2 SMNVEV come from the germline V gene (reference sequence). The junction had 16 bases not matched to a gene; V was cut back by 3 bases and J by 9 bases. The CDR3 covers 16 residues. This CDR3 is CASSFRPSGSLKSQYF. CDR3 DNA sequence: TGTGCCAGCAGTTTTCGCCCTAGCGGCTCCTTGAAGTCCCAGTACTTC.

This chain joins TRBV30 and TRBJ2-1; D call uncertain. Deletions cut 2 bases from V and 0 bases from J, with 2 bases between. In germline, CDR1 is GTSNPN, CDR2 SVGIG (reference sequence). The CDR3 consists of 12 residues. The CDR3 DNA is TGTGCCTGGAGTTACTCCTACAATGAGCAGTTCTTC. This encodes CAWSYSYNEQFF.

The chain employs TRBV28 and TRBJ1-2, with D possibly matching TRBD1 (6 bases). The V end lost 7 bases, the J end lost 3 bases, and 18 bases lay between the germline ends. Germline CDR1 MDHEN, CDR2 SYDVKM. The CDR3 totals 15 residues. The CDR3 nucleotides are TGTGCCAGCACCTGGAGGCGGGGGCAGGACTATGGCTACACCTTC. Translation: CASTWRRGQDYGYTF.

This rearrangement joins TRBV6-6 to TRBJ2-7; 7 bases fit TRBD2. The CDR3 spans 12 residues. Looked up from germline, CDR1 is MNHNY and CDR2 is SVGAGI (reference sequence). Unmatched junction bases numbered 1, after V lost 5 bases and J lost 3 bases. CDR3: CASSRGVYEQYF. The CDR3 nucleotides read TGTGCCAGCAGTCGGGGGGTCTACGAGCAGTACTTC.

The rearrangement joins TRBV28 to TRBJ1-2; 7 nucleotides match TRBD1. Germline lookup yields CDR1 MDHEN and CDR2 SYDVKM. This CDR3 comprises 12 residues. V shed 6 bases and J 7 bases; nucleotides not matched to a gene: 5. The chain's CDR3 is CASRRGGSGYTF. Written as DNA, the CDR3 is TGTGCCAGCAGGAGAGGGGGCTCTGGCTACACCTTC.

About this clone itself: In the same sample, other DNA sequences code for this CDR3. The chain has TRBV2 and TRBJ2-5; D perhaps matches TRBD1 (6 bases). CDR3 length: 13 residues. Germline V gene lookup returns CDR1 SNHLY and CDR2 FYNNEI. V was clipped by 3 bases and J by 2 bases, with 7 bases between them. CDR3 DNA sequence: TGTGCCAGCAGTGATGGACAGCAAGAGACCCAGTACTTC. It is translated as CASSDGQQETQYF.

This clone was found a few times. This sample includes further DNA sequences coding for the same CDR3. The genes are TRBV9 and TRBJ1-5, with TRBD1 as a possible D gene (6 bases). V lost 3 bases and J 4 bases, leaving 8 bases between the germline ends. Per germline, CDR1 SGDLS and CDR2 YYNGEE. This CDR3 spans 13 amino acids. The CDR3 loop reads CASSGTGNQPQHF. CDR3 coding DNA: TGTGCCAGCAGCGGAACAGGGAATCAGCCCCAGCATTTT.

About this clone: The sample holds other DNA sequences that translate to the same CDR3. The chain is built from TRBV2 and TRBJ1-1; D perhaps matches TRBD1 (5 bases). V lost 5 bases, J lost 0 bases, and 7 bases lay in between. This CDR3 comprises 13 residues. The germline V gene encodes CDR1 SNHLY and CDR2 FYNNEI. CDR3 sequence: CASSRDLNTEAFF. DNA for the CDR3: TGTGCCAGCAGTCGGGACCTGAACACTGAAGCTTTCTTT.

This rearrangement joins TRBV20-1 to TRBJ1-2; D is ambiguous. Germline CDR1 and CDR2: DFQATT and SNEGSKA (reference sequence). V lost 7 bases and J 6 bases, leaving 12 bases between the germline ends. The CDR3 has 11 amino acids. CDR3 bases: TGCAGTGAGAGGGCCGCACATGGCTACACCTTC. Amino acid sequence: CSERAAHGYTF.

The V and J genes are TRBV5-1 and TRBJ2-1; perhaps TRBD2 as D (6 bases). V dropped 0 bases and J dropped 1 base, with 11 bases sitting between them. CDR1 is SGHRS, CDR2 YFSETQ, per germline. This CDR3 is built from 16 residues. CDR3 nucleotides: TGCGCCAGCAGCTTGGGGCTGGGACTTTCCTACAATGAGCAGTTCTTC. Translating gives CASSLGLGLSYNEQFF.

The chain recombines TRBV7-8 with TRBJ1-4; D gene uncertain. The V end lost 5 bases, the J end lost 3 bases, and 10 bases lay between the germline ends. Germline V gene data show CDR1 as SGHVS and CDR2 as FQNEAQ. CDR3 size: 14 residues. CDR3 sequence: CASSGRWANEKLFF. The CDR3 nucleotides are TGTGCCAGCAGCGGCCGGTGGGCTAATGAAAAACTGTTTTTT.

This chain connects TRBV5-1 to TRBJ2-4; D might be TRBD2 (8 bases). Trimming shortened V by 2 bases and J by 0 bases, and 21 bases separated the two germline ends. The CDR3 loop spans 19 amino acids. CDR1 is SGHRS and CDR2 is YFSETQ in the germline V gene. The CDR3 is CASSFTAGGQRRAKNIQYF. Written as DNA, the CDR3 is TGCGCCAGCAGCTTTACGGCGGGGGGACAGCGGCGAGCCAAAAACATTCAGTACTTC.

The chain has TRBV19 and TRBJ2-1; 12 nucleotides agree with TRBD2. Germline V gene lookup returns CDR1 LNHDA and CDR2 SQIVND (reference sequence). J gave up 3 bases and V 6 bases, and 6 bases lay outside the gene matches. The CDR3 loop spans 16 amino acids. This CDR3 is CASSKSTSGGYNEQFF. CDR3 bases: TGTGCCAGTAGCAAATCGACTAGCGGGGGCTACAATGAGCAGTTCTTC.

The J gene is TRBJ1-4, the V gene TRBV29-1, with D possibly being TRBD1 (6 bases). Trimming removed 4 bases from V and 1 base from J, with 10 bases in between. CDR3 length: 14 residues. Germline V CDR1 and CDR2: SQVTM, ANQGSEA. CDR3 loop: CSVVKGGTNEKLFF. CDR3 coding DNA: TGCAGCGTTGTTAAGGGGGGAACTAATGAAAAACTGTTTTTT.

This CDR3 is CASRWIRDREYEQYF. The CDR3 region has the DNA TGTGCCAGCAGATGGATCCGGGACAGGGAGTACGAGCAGTACTTC. The chain has TRBV11-2 and TRBJ2-7; 9 nucleotides line up with TRBD1. J lost 4 bases, V lost 6 bases, and 10 bases had no gene match. Germline CDR1 reads SGHAT; CDR2 reads FQNNGV. This CDR3 comprises 15 residues.

The chain has TRBV7-2 and TRBJ2-5, with 9 bases that match TRBD1. V shed 4 bases and J 5 bases; nucleotides not matched to a gene: 5. CDR3 length: 14 amino acids. Germline V gene sequence: CDR1 SGHTA, CDR2 FQGNSA. CDR3 bases: TGTGCCAGCAGCTCCGGGACAGGGATGGAGACCCAGTACTTC. Translation: CASSSGTGMETQYF.